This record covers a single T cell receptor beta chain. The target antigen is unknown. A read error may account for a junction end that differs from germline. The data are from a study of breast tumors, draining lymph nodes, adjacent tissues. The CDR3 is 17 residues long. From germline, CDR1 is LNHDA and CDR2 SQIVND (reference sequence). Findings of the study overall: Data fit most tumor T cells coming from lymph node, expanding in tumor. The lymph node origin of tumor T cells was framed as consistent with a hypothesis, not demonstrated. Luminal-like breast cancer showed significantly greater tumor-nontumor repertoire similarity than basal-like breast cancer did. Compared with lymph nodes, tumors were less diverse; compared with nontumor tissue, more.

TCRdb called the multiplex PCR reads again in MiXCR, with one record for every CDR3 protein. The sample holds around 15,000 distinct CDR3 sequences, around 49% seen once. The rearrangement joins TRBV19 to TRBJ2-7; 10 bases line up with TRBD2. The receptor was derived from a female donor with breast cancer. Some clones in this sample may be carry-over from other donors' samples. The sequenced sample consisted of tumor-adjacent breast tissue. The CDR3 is CASSMGASSGSVYEQSF. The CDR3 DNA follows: TGTGCCAGTAGTATGGGGGCCTCTAGCGGGAGTGTCTACGAGCAGTCCTTC.